This entry lists 28 T cell receptor beta chains sequenced from one sample in a study of blood T cell repertoires in COVID-19 (dated by TCRdb to about 2020). The library was made by the immunoSEQ multiplex PCR assay. Entries here come from immuneACCESS through TCRdb and include only in-frame sequences with V and J called. Some clones fail to appear in such tables; in the studies checked, an unresolved V gene covers under half of the shortfall, and the cause of the remainder is unknown. Recorded for this sample are approximately 200,000 clones; more than 75% of them occurred a single time. 2.9% of the sample lies in the top ten. Sequenced: peripheral blood. The receptors originated from a man aged 50 to 60 who had recovered from COVID-19.

This chain uses TRBV19 with TRBJ1-2; D gene unclear. The CDR3 loop spans 13 amino acids. From germline, CDR1 is LNHDA and CDR2 SQIVND (reference sequence). Trimming shortened V by 1 base and J by 7 bases, and 10 bases separated the two germline ends. CDR3 residues: CASSIGPGFGYTF. CDR3 bases: TGTGCCAGTAGTATAGGCCCAGGTTTTGGCTACACCTTC.

The rearrangement uses TRBV14 and TRBJ2-3; 11 bases are a match to TRBD2. The CDR3 loop spans 17 amino acids. V lost 1 base to trimming and J lost 2 bases; unmatched junction nucleotides: 5. Looked up from germline, CDR1 is SGHDN and CDR2 is FVKESK. CDR3 DNA: TGTGCCAGCAGCCAAGTGACTAGCGGGACAATCACAGATACGCAGTATTTT. Residues: CASSQVTSGTITDTQYF.

V and J are TRBV19 and TRBJ2-1; tentatively, D is TRBD2 (6 bases). This CDR3 has 14 amino acids. V was trimmed by 8 bases and J by 9 bases, leaving 20 bases between them. CDR1 LNHDA and CDR2 SQIVND come from the germline V gene (reference sequence). The CDR3, as DNA: TGTGCCAGTCGGGAGCCGGGACCCACGACTGAGCAGTTCTTC. Amino acid sequence: CASREPGPTTEQFF.

A note on this clone: The sample carries other DNA sequences with the same CDR3. The chain carries TRBV28 and TRBJ2-7; TRBD1 matches 7 bases. The CDR3 covers 15 residues. Looked up from germline, CDR1 is MDHEN and CDR2 is SYDVKM. V lost 3 bases and J lost 2; bases outside the gene matches: 7. The CDR3 DNA is TGTGCCAGCAGTTTTGTGTCAGGGGGTCCCTACGAGCAGTACTTC. Its translation is CASSFVSGGPYEQYF.

Points on this clone: Other DNA sequences within the sample encode an identical CDR3. The chain combines TRBV29-1 with TRBJ2-1; perhaps TRBD2 as D (5 bases). Germline CDR1 is SQVTM and CDR2 is ANQGSEA. The CDR3 totals 12 residues. Trimming removed 0 bases at V and 5 bases at J, with 5 bases between. Here the CDR3 DNA reads TGCAGCGTTGAAGAGAGGGACAATGAGCAGTTCTTC. Its protein is CSVEERDNEQFF.

This chain links TRBV18 with TRBJ1-1; D might be TRBD1 (5 bases). CDR1 is KGHSH and CDR2 is LQKENI in the germline V gene. Trimming left V 2 bases short and J 5 bases short, with 15 bases between. This CDR3 is 15 amino acids long. The CDR3 DNA reads TGTGCCAGCTCACCAGTCCTCAGGGAGGGAACTGAAGCTTTCTTT. Translation gives CASSPVLREGTEAFF.

The rearrangement uses TRBV21-1 and TRBJ2-4; TRBD1, the table's D call, was not compared with the DNA. TRBV21-1 is a pseudogene segment. This CDR3 is built from 18 residues. CDR3 loop: CASSKAQTGGLAKNIQYF. The DNA for the CDR3 is TGTGCCAGCAGCAAAGCGCAAACAGGGGGGTTAGCCAAAAACATTCAGTACTTC.

This clone was seen only a few times. The chain combines TRBV6-1 with TRBJ1-1; a possible D gene is TRBD1 (6 bases). CDR1 is MNHNS, CDR2 SASEGT, per germline. The CDR3 extends over 16 amino acids. V was pared by 4 bases and J by 4 bases, with 19 bases between. The CDR3 coding sequence is TGTGCCAGCAGTGTCTCGGCGTGGCAGGGGAGCACTGAAGCTTTCTTT. Translation gives CASSVSAWQGSTEAFF.

This rearrangement joins TRBV5-8 to TRBJ2-2; D is unclear. Germline CDR1 reads SGHTS; CDR2 reads YDEGEE. Trimming shortened V by 2 bases and J by 4 bases, and 9 bases separated the two germline ends. This CDR3 spans 14 amino acids. CDR3 DNA: TGTGCCAGCAGCTTAGACCAGGCCACCGGGGAGCTGTTTTTT. Protein product: CASSLDQATGELFF.

Only a few counts were recorded for this clone. The chain couples TRBV6-4 to TRBJ2-3, with D possibly TRBD2 on 6 matching bases. CDR1 and CDR2 (germline): MRHNA, SNTAGT. This CDR3 has 15 amino acids. V lost 8 bases and J 0 bases, leaving 15 bases between the germline ends. CDR3 loop: CASSTSSGSTDTQYF. DNA for the CDR3: TGTGCCAGCTCCACATCCAGCGGGAGCACAGATACGCAGTATTTT.

The CDR3 region is CATSAGTGREKLFF. In nucleotides, the CDR3 is TGTGCCACCAGTGCAGGGACAGGGAGGGAAAAACTGTTTTTT. The chain recombines TRBV24-1 with TRBJ1-4; 9 positions agree with TRBD1. This CDR3 has 14 amino acids. CDR1 KGHDR and CDR2 SFDVKD come from the germline V gene. J gave up 8 bases and V 5 bases, and 5 bases lay outside the gene matches.

This clone was seen once. The CDR3 loop is CASSPYGLVSETQYF. DNA for the CDR3: TGTGCCAGCAGTCCCTACGGACTAGTTTCAGAGACCCAGTACTTC. This chain joins TRBV27 and TRBJ2-5; 7 nucleotides agree with TRBD2. The CDR3 spans 15 residues. In germline, CDR1 is MNHEY, CDR2 SMNVEV (reference sequence). Germline trimming cut 5 bases from V and 4 bases from J; bases unmatched to any gene: 10.

The CDR3 DNA follows: TGCAGTGCTAGTGTGGCGGGAGTTGGGACAGATACGCAGTATTTT. Translated, it gives CSASVAGVGTDTQYF. The chain joins TRBV20-1 to TRBJ2-3, with 7 bases lining up with TRBD2. The CDR3 runs to 15 residues. J was trimmed by 3 bases and V by 3 bases; bases with no gene match: 9. Looked up from germline, CDR1 is DFQATT and CDR2 is SNEGSKA (reference sequence).

The V call is TRBV16, the J call TRBJ2-5; possible D gene TRBD1, 5 bases. The CDR3 sequence is 17 residues long. The ends were cut back, 2 bases at V and 0 bases at J, with 16 bases in the middle. Germline assignment: CDR1 KGHSY and CDR2 FQNENV. The CDR3 sequence is CASSQAVTAWYQETQYF. CDR3 DNA: TGTGCCAGCAGCCAAGCCGTGACAGCATGGTACCAAGAGACCCAGTACTTC.

This clone was seen once. This rearrangement joins TRBV28 to TRBJ2-3, with D possibly matching TRBD1 (6 bases). Germline V gene lookup returns CDR1 MDHEN and CDR2 SYDVKM. V was shortened by 6 bases and J by 0 bases, with 19 bases between the two germline ends. CDR3 length: 17 residues. The CDR3 region is CASRGALQGISTDTQYF. For the CDR3, the DNA is TGTGCCAGCAGGGGGGCCTTACAGGGAATAAGCACAGATACGCAGTATTTT.

CDR3 residues: CASSNREGYGYTF. CDR3 coding DNA: TGTGCCAGCAGTAACAGGGAAGGCTATGGCTACACCTTC. V and J are TRBV6-5 and TRBJ1-2, with TRBD1 as a possible D gene (6 bases). Per germline, CDR1 MNHEY and CDR2 SVGAGI. This CDR3 has 13 amino acids. V lost 5 bases to trimming and J lost 4 bases, with 11 bases between them.

The chain couples TRBV20-1 to TRBJ1-1; no firm D call. Germline values: CDR1 DFQATT, CDR2 SNEGSKA (reference sequence). The CDR3 loop spans 8 amino acids. This chain's CDR3 is CTDTEAFF. The CDR3 DNA sequence: TGCACAGACACTGAAGCTTTCTTT.

This chain connects TRBV19 to TRBJ2-7; maybe TRBD1 (6 bases). V lost 5 bases, J lost 3 bases, and 11 bases lay in between. Germline CDR1 and CDR2: LNHDA and SQIVND (reference sequence). The length of the CDR3 is 13 residues. The chain's CDR3 is CASSRDIYYEQYF. CDR3 sequence (DNA): TGTGCCAGTAGTCGGGACATCTACTACGAGCAGTACTTC.

V gene TRBV27 combines with J gene TRBJ2-7, with 7 bases identical to TRBD2. The length of the CDR3 is 17 residues. V was clipped by 4 bases and J by 0 bases; unmatched bases: 12. CDR1 and CDR2 from the germline V gene are MNHEY and SMNVEV (reference sequence). CDR3 sequence reads: CASSWGGPGASSYEQYF. DNA for the CDR3: TGTGCCAGCAGTTGGGGGGGTCCGGGAGCAAGCTCCTACGAGCAGTACTTC.

The chain joins TRBV18 to TRBJ2-2; 11 nucleotides match TRBD1. V was clipped by 2 bases and J by 7 bases; unmatched bases: 6. CDR1 is KGHSH and CDR2 is LQKENI in the germline V gene. The length of the CDR3 is 16 residues. CDR3 in DNA: TGTGCCAGCTCACCAGTTCGGACAGGGGGCATCGGGGAGCTGTTTTTT. Protein: CASSPVRTGGIGELFF.

The rearrangement joins TRBV28 to TRBJ1-2; D remains ambiguous. Germline V gene data show CDR1 as MDHEN and CDR2 as SYDVKM. The CDR3 consists of 15 residues. The V end lost 5 bases, the J end lost 1 base, and 14 bases lay between the germline ends. The CDR3 sequence: CASSLTTTFNYGYTF. CDR3 DNA sequence: TGTGCCAGCAGTCTAACCACCACTTTTAACTATGGCTACACCTTC.

The chain carries TRBV7-2 and TRBJ2-6; 7 nucleotides agree with TRBD1. Germline CDR1 is SGHTA and CDR2 is FQGNSA. The CDR3 has 17 amino acids. V trimming: 3 bases; J trimming: 0 bases; junction bases outside the gene matches: 5. CDR3 nucleotides: TGTGCCAGCAGCTTCCAGGGACAGAGCTCTGGGGCCAACGTCCTGACTTTC. As protein: CASSFQGQSSGANVLTF.

CDR3 region: CASSSRTSGTYNEQFF. DNA of the CDR3: TGTGCCAGTAGTTCAAGGACTAGCGGGACCTACAATGAGCAGTTCTTC. The V and J genes are TRBV19 and TRBJ2-1, with TRBD2 identical over 12 bases. The junction had 4 bases not matched to a gene; V was cut back by 5 bases and J by 2 bases. Germline V gene lookup returns CDR1 LNHDA and CDR2 SQIVND (reference sequence). CDR3 size: 16 residues.

The chain couples TRBV5-1 to TRBJ2-1; TRBD2 aligns across 9 bases. Germline V gene lookup returns CDR1 SGHRS and CDR2 YFSETQ. This CDR3 region has 16 residues. Trimming took 2 bases from V and 6 from J; bases not matched to a gene: 9. The CDR3 sequence is CASSLLPSGNSNEQFF. DNA for the CDR3: TGCGCCAGCAGCTTACTGCCTAGCGGGAACAGCAATGAGCAGTTCTTC.

The V and J genes are TRBV29-1 and TRBJ1-2; D gene uncertain. There are 14 residues in the CDR3. Per the germline V gene, CDR1 is SQVTM and CDR2 is ANQGSEA. V was clipped by 6 bases and J by 6 bases, with 20 bases between them. CDR3 bases: TGCAGCGTGAAGCCTATAACAGACCGTCATGGCTACACCTTC. This gives the protein CSVKPITDRHGYTF.

The chain has TRBV6-2 or TRBV6-3 and TRBJ2-7; 11 nucleotides align to TRBD2. Germline-derived CDR1 and CDR2 are MNHEY and SVGEGT. The CDR3 sequence is 17 residues long. The junction had 5 bases not matched to a gene; V was cut back by 0 bases and J by 1 base. The CDR3 loop reads CASSYSRLAGGSYEQYF. The CDR3 DNA sequence: TGTGCCAGCAGTTACTCGCGGCTAGCGGGAGGATCCTACGAGCAGTACTTC.

This clone was seen a single time. The CDR3 region has the DNA TGTGCCAGTAGCACGGGACAGGGGGTAGTGGAGACCCAGTACTTC. It codes for CASSTGQGVVETQYF. The chain links TRBV19 to TRBJ2-5; TRBD1 matches 11 bases. Germline V gene sequence: CDR1 LNHDA, CDR2 SQIVND (reference sequence). J was trimmed by 5 bases and V by 6 bases; bases with no gene match: 8. The CDR3 sequence is 15 residues long. Using reference TRBV19 and TRBJ2-5 for the parts outside the CDR3, the full variable domain is DGGITQSPKYLFRKEGQNVTLSCEQNLNHDAMYWYRQDPGQGLRLIYYSQIVNDFQKGDIAEGYSVSREKKESFPLTVTSAQKNPTAFYLCASSTGQGVVETQYFGPGTRLLVL.

The chain links TRBV28 to TRBJ2-7; tentative D call: TRBD2 (6 bases). This CDR3 region has 14 residues. Per the germline V gene, CDR1 is MDHEN and CDR2 is SYDVKM. Deletions cut 3 bases from V and 6 bases from J, with 15 bases between. In DNA form, the CDR3 reads TGTGCCAGCAGTTTCGGGAGAATAAAGGGCGAGCAGTACTTC. Translating gives CASSFGRIKGEQYF.